The 3 T cell receptor beta chains listed next were all sequenced from one sample in a study of technical replicates of blood from several donors (dated by TCRdb to the late 2010s). Libraries were prepared through the immunoSEQ multiplex PCR assay. The clones in this table, taken by TCRdb from immuneACCESS, are in-frame only. Not every clone is retained; where verified, under half of the shortfall comes from an unresolved V gene, and the cause of the rest is unknown. Counted in this sample were around 80,000 clones; approximately 90% of them appeared once. The ten largest clones represent 0.41% of the sample. Sequencing was carried out using T cells isolated from PBMCs. The receptors were gathered from a human donor in good health.

This rearrangement joins TRBV29-1 to TRBJ2-2, with TRBD1 matching over 7 bases. The CDR3 is 14 residues long. Germline V gene lookup returns CDR1 SQVTM and CDR2 ANQGSEA. Trimming removed 7 bases from V and 3 bases from J; junction bases left unmatched: 8. DNA for the CDR3: TGCAGCGCTACCGTCGGGACAGACACCGGGGAGCTGTTTTTT. Its translation: CSATVGTDTGELFF.

This clone was seen a single time. CDR3 loop: CASSPRTRGETQYF. CDR3 nucleotide sequence: TGTGCCAGCAGCCCCCGGACTAGGGGAGAGACCCAGTACTTC. This chain joins TRBV7-7 and TRBJ2-5; 7 bases agree with TRBD2. CDR3 length: 14 residues. The germline gives CDR1 SSHAT, CDR2 FNYEAQ (reference sequence). The V and J ends lost 5 bases and 4 bases, in that order; junction bases with no gene match: 7.

The chain joins TRBV6-6 to TRBJ2-3, with TRBD2 identical over 9 bases. The CDR3 loop spans 15 amino acids. V shed 5 bases and J 4 bases; nucleotides not matched to a gene: 7. Germline-derived CDR1 and CDR2 are MNHNY and SVGAGI (reference sequence). The CDR3 sequence: CASSLAGGMADTQYF. The CDR3 nucleotides are TGTGCCAGCAGTCTTGCGGGAGGGATGGCAGATACGCAGTATTTT.